Sequencing of this T cell receptor (beta chain) was carried out in a study of blood T cells in healthy people across ages. Overall study results and limits: There was a strong correlation between TCR beta diversity and naive T cell percentage.

Concerning this clonotype: No antigen is known for it.

Peripheral blood from each donor was collected in a volume of 9.5 to 10 milliliters. With 0 bases clipped from V and 4 bases from J, the junction kept 6 bases outside the gene matches. The CDR3 consists of 16 residues. The germline gives CDR1 MNHEY, CDR2 SMNVEV (reference sequence). Primed by a sample-barcoded 5' primer and a J-beta primer mix, a second PCR proceeded for about 7 to 12 cycles. Tags on each cDNA molecule came from a template-switch adaptor with 12 random nucleotides. TCRdb re-called the 5' RACE reads with MiXCR, one entry per CDR3 protein. Of over 1,200,000 distinct CDR3 sequences listed, around 55% were seen once; the top ten hold about 6.7%.

Sequenced material: blood. The TCR originated in a man aged 18-30 years in good health. The chain joins TRBV27 to TRBJ2-7; 10 bases map to TRBD1. CDR3 amino acids: CASSLSWTGGVYEQYF. The CDR3 DNA sequence: TGTGCCAGCAGTTTATCCTGGACAGGGGGAGTTTACGAGCAGTACTTC.